The next 14 T cell receptor beta chains were all read from a single sample in a study of beta chain features in type 1 diabetes (dated by TCRdb to 2016 to 2019). The library came from the immunoSEQ multiplex PCR assay. The High Capacity cDNA Reverse Transcription Kit was used to reverse transcribe all of the isolated RNA, meaning that expressed TCRB transcripts were what got sequenced. TCRdb retrieved this table from immuneACCESS and kept in-frame rearrangements only. Not all clones are present; in checked studies, unresolved V genes account for under half, and no reason is known for the remainder. This sample has 160,000 or so clones in its table, and 7% to 10% of those were observed once. Of the sample, around 2.5% is held by the ten largest clones. The sequenced sample was central memory CD4+ T cells from blood. All receptors come from a woman in her late teens or twenties in good health.

In its sample, this clone was seen a few times. The chain links TRBV11-3 to TRBJ1-1; 9 bases are a match to TRBD1. After removal of 5 bases from V and 4 bases from J, the junction contained 14 bases not matched to a gene. The CDR3 covers 17 residues. The germline CDR1 and CDR2 sequences are SGHNT and YENEEA. CDR3 coding DNA: TGTGCCAGCAGCACCGGACAGGGGATAGGTTCCCCCACTGAAGCTTTCTTT. Encoded protein: CASSTGQGIGSPTEAFF.

This clone has a count of ten or more. The chain has TRBV6-6 and TRBJ2-7; TRBD2 matches 10 bases. The V and J ends lost 5 bases and 2 bases, in that order; junction bases with no gene match: 0. The germline V gene has CDR1 MNHNY and CDR2 SVGAGI (reference sequence). The CDR3 extends over 13 amino acids. CDR3 sequence reads: CASSSGRAYEQYF. The DNA of the CDR3 is TGTGCCAGCAGTAGCGGGAGGGCCTACGAGCAGTACTTC.

The table lists this clone with a few counts. V and J are TRBV6-5 and TRBJ2-2; the match to TRBD1 covers 9 bases. From germline, CDR1 is MNHEY and CDR2 SVGAGI. V lost 6 bases to trimming and J lost 5 bases; unmatched junction nucleotides: 7. The CDR3 is 15 amino acids. The CDR3 DNA is TGTGCCAGCAGCCGGGACAGGGCCAAAACCGGGGAGCTGTTTTTT. Translation: CASSRDRAKTGELFF.

The chain recombines TRBV15 with TRBJ2-2, with D perhaps matching TRBD1 (7 bases). Germline assignment: CDR1 LNHNV and CDR2 YYDKDF (reference sequence). V was clipped by 4 bases and J by 6 bases, with 18 bases between them. The CDR3 sequence is 16 residues long. This CDR3 reads CATSIGGGGAPGELFF. CDR3 in DNA: TGTGCCACCAGCATAGGTGGAGGGGGCGCCCCCGGGGAGCTGTTTTTT.

The rearrangement uses TRBV5-1 and TRBJ1-2, with 8 positions matching TRBD1. Germline assignment: CDR1 SGHRS and CDR2 YFSETQ. The length of the CDR3 is 14 residues. J was trimmed by 3 bases and V by 4 bases; bases with no gene match: 5. CDR3 residues: CASSPGQGHYGYTF. CDR3 DNA: TGCGCCAGCAGCCCCGGACAGGGTCACTATGGCTACACCTTC. Together with reference TRBV5-1 and TRBJ1-2, the CDR3 gives the full variable domain: KAGVTQTPRYLIKTRGQQVTLSCSPISGHRSVSWYQQTPGQGLQFLFEYFSETQRNKGNFPGRFSGRQFSNSRSEMNVSTLELGDSALYLCASSPGQGHYGYTFGSGTRLTVV.

This clone was detected only a few times. CDR3 bases: TGTGCCACCCAGGGGGCGAGCTCCTACGAGCAGTACTTC. Its translation: CATQGASSYEQYF. The V and J genes are TRBV2 and TRBJ2-7; 8 bases line up with TRBD1. CDR1 and CDR2 from the germline V gene are SNHLY and FYNNEI. The CDR3 spans 13 residues. V dropped 10 bases and J dropped 0; count of bases not matched to a gene: 5.

The table lists this clone with many counts. The chain joins TRBV29-1 to TRBJ1-1, with no clear D. Trimming removed 6 bases at V and 5 bases at J, with 19 bases between. The germline V gene encodes CDR1 SQVTM and CDR2 ANQGSEA. The CDR3 length is 14 residues. CDR3 sequence (DNA): TGCAGCGTCCAGTTACCCAGGTCCTTGACTGAAGCTTTCTTT. Translation: CSVQLPRSLTEAFF.

This clone was observed a few times. This chain connects TRBV20-1 to TRBJ2-3; D is undetermined. CDR3 length: 11 residues. Germline CDR1 and CDR2: DFQATT and SNEGSKA (reference sequence). V was trimmed by 0 bases and J by 10 bases, leaving 8 bases between them. The CDR3 DNA reads TGCAGTGCTAGAGACTACTCGCCGCAGTATTTT. This encodes CSARDYSPQYF.

This clone has more than one count but fewer than ten. The rearrangement links TRBV5-1 to TRBJ2-1, with 7 bases fitting TRBD1. Per the germline V gene, CDR1 is SGHRS and CDR2 is YFSETQ. V shed 5 bases and J 4 bases; nucleotides not matched to a gene: 9. The CDR3 extends over 15 amino acids. The CDR3 region is CASRIETGIYNEQFF. The DNA for the CDR3 is TGCGCCAGCAGGATTGAGACAGGGATATACAATGAGCAGTTCTTC.

This clone has more than one count but fewer than ten. V and J are TRBV25-1 and TRBJ1-5, with a tentative D call TRBD1 (5 bases). Per germline, CDR1 MGHDK and CDR2 SYGVNS. The CDR3 is 12 amino acids. V was clipped by 5 bases and J by 6 bases, with 8 bases between them. As DNA, the CDR3 is TGTGCCAGCAGTAAGCAGGGTCAGCCCCAGCATTTT. This gives the protein CASSKQGQPQHF.

The gene calls are TRBV4-2 and TRBJ1-2, with TRBD1 matching over 7 bases. The CDR3 totals 14 residues. Germline values: CDR1 LGHNA, CDR2 YNFKEQ. The V segment lost 3 bases and the J segment 6 bases; nucleotides outside the gene matches: 7. CDR3 nucleotides: TGTGCCAGCAGCCACATAGACAGGGAAGATGGCTACACCTTC. Its protein product is CASSHIDREDGYTF.

This chain connects TRBV5-1 to TRBJ2-2, with D possibly being TRBD2 (5 bases). V was shortened by 6 bases and J by 7 bases, with 19 bases between the two germline ends. The germline V gene encodes CDR1 SGHRS and CDR2 YFSETQ. CDR3 length equals 15 residues. The CDR3 DNA is TGCGCCAGCACCGGGATCCCGAACGATGGCGGGGAGCTGTTTTTT. Translation: CASTGIPNDGGELFF.

This clone was counted only a few times. The chain combines TRBV11-3 with TRBJ2-1; 7 positions agree with TRBD2. V was clipped by 5 bases and J by 7 bases; unmatched bases: 8. The CDR3 covers 14 residues. Germline-derived CDR1 and CDR2 are SGHNT and YENEEA. The CDR3 DNA sequence: TGTGCCAGCAGCCAAATCGGGGGGACTAATGAGCAGTTCTTC. It yields the protein CASSQIGGTNEQFF. Together with reference TRBV11-3 and TRBJ2-1, the CDR3 gives the full variable domain: EAGVVQSPRYKIIEKKQPVAFWCNPISGHNTLYWYLQNLGQGPELLIRYENEEAVDDSQLPKDRFSAERLKGVDSTLKIQPAELGDSAVYLCASSQIGGTNEQFFGPGTRLTVL.

This clone came up a few times. This sequence joins TRBV7-2 and TRBJ2-5; TRBD1 might be the D (6 bases). The CDR3 loop spans 15 amino acids. Germline loops: CDR1 SGHTA, CDR2 FQGNSA. Trimming shortened V by 3 bases and J by 6 bases, and 17 bases separated the two germline ends. CDR3 region: CASSFSGTGQKTQYF. The DNA for the CDR3 is TGTGCCAGCAGCTTCTCCGGAACAGGGCAAAAGACCCAGTACTTC. Variable domain in full (rest from reference TRBV7-2 and TRBJ2-5): GAGVSQSPSNKVTEKGKDVELRCDPISGHTALYWYRQSLGQGLEFLIYFQGNSAPDKSGLPSDRFSAERTGGSVSTLTIQRTQQEDSAVYLCASSFSGTGQKTQYFGPGTRLLVL.